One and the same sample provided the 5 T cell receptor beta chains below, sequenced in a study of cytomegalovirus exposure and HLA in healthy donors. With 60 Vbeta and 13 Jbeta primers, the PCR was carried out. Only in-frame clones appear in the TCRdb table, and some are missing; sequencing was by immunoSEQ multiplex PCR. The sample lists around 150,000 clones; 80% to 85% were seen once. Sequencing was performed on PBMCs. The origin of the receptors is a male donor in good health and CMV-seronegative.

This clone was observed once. CDR3 bases: TGTGCCAGCAGTTACTCGAACAGGGGAAATTCACCCCTCCACTTT. Amino acids: CASSYSNRGNSPLHF. The chain carries TRBV6-5 and TRBJ1-6; 7 bases are a match to TRBD1. V lost 0 bases, J lost 7 bases, and 3 bases stayed unmatched. The CDR3 consists of 15 residues. The germline gives CDR1 MNHEY, CDR2 SVGAGI.

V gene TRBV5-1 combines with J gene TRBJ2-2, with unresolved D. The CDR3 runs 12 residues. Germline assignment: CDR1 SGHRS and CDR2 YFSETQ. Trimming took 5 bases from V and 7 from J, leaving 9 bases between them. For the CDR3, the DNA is TGCGCCAGCAGTGACAAGGACGGGGAGCTGTTTTTT. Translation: CASSDKDGELFF.

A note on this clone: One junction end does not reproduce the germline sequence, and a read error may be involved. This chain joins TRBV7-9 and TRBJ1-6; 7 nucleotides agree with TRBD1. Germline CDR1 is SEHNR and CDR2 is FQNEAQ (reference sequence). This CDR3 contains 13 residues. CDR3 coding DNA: TGTTCCAGCGGCCGGGACAGATCATCACCCCTCCACTTT. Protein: CSSGRDRSSPLHF.

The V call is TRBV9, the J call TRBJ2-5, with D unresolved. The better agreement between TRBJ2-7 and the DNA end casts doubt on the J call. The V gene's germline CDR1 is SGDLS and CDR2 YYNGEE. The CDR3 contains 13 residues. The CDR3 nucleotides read TGTGCCAGCAGCCACACACAAGAAAGCGAGCAGTACTTC. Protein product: CASSHTQESEQYF.

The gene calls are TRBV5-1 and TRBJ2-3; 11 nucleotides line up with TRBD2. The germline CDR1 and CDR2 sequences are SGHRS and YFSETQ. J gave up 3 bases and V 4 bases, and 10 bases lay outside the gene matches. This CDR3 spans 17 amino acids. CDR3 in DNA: TGCGCCAGCAGCCTAAACCCCCTAGCGGGGGGTACAGATACGCAGTATTTT. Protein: CASSLNPLAGGTDTQYF.